The 22 T cell receptor beta chains in this list originate from one sample, sequenced in a study of CD8 T cells in Susac syndrome (dated by TCRdb to the late 2010s). The library was obtained by the immunoSEQ multiplex PCR assay. RNA was extracted using the RNeasy kit, and about 0.45 to 1 ug of the RNA was reverse transcribed with random hexamers. TCRdb cleaned the public reads at Q25 with fastp, built clones with MiXCR and kept in-frame beta chains. Here each entry gathers all rows of one CDR3 protein and keeps the most common genes and DNA. This sample is represented by 250,000 to 300,000 distinct CDR3 sequences; roughly 85% of them were singletons. The ten most abundant clones make up 0.2% to 0.25% of the sample. Sequenced input: CD8+ T cells from PBMCs. These receptors were collected from a human donor with multiple sclerosis.

The genes are TRBV2 and TRBJ2-3; D call uncertain. The CDR3 consists of 14 residues. CDR1 and CDR2 (germline): SNHLY, FYNNEI. V gave up 4 bases and J gave up 0 bases, with 8 bases separating them. The CDR3: CASSGDGSTDTQYF. DNA for the CDR3: TGTGCCAGCAGTGGTGATGGTAGCACAGATACGCAGTATTTT.

The chain has TRBV27 and TRBJ2-7; 10 bases match TRBD2. Trimming took 6 bases from V and 3 from J; bases not matched to a gene: 5. This CDR3 contains 14 residues. Per the germline V gene, CDR1 is MNHEY and CDR2 is SMNVEV (reference sequence). The CDR3 region has the DNA TGTGCCAGCAGCCCGGGACTAGCGAACTACGAGCAGTACTTC. This translates into CASSPGLANYEQYF.

V usage is TRBV7-9 and J usage is TRBJ2-3; D gene uncertain. With 1 base removed from V and 2 bases from J, the gap between germline ends came to 10 bases. Germline CDR1 is SEHNR and CDR2 is FQNEAQ (reference sequence). This CDR3 has 15 residues. The CDR3: CASSLVEADTDTQYF. The CDR3 DNA reads TGTGCCAGCAGCTTAGTAGAGGCAGACACAGATACGCAGTATTTT. Full variable domain (rest looked up from reference TRBV7-9 and TRBJ2-3): DTGVSQNPRHKITKRGQNVTFRCDPISEHNRLYWYRQTLGQGPEFLTYFQNEAQLEKSRLLSDRFSAERPKGSFSTLEIQRTEQGDSAMYLCASSLVEADTDTQYFGPGTRLTVL.

This clonotype has more than one count but fewer than ten. The rearrangement uses TRBV18 and TRBJ1-1, with TRBD1 as a possible D gene (6 bases). Trimming took off 7 bases at V and 11 bases at J, with 23 bases between the two ends. The germline V gene has CDR1 KGHSH and CDR2 LQKENI. This CDR3 region has 14 residues. CDR3 DNA sequence: TGTGCCAGCTTGGACAGTAAGAGGGCCGAGGGGGCTTTCTTT. This codes for CASLDSKRAEGAFF.

The chain uses TRBV12-3 or TRBV12-4 and TRBJ2-1; maybe TRBD2 (5 bases). The CDR3 length is 18 residues. V dropped 5 bases and J dropped 4 bases, with 24 bases sitting between them. Here the CDR3 DNA reads TGTGCCAGCAGTCGCCCCCCAGATGTCAGGAGGACTTACAATGAGCAGTTCTTC. It codes for CASSRPPDVRRTYNEQFF.

This chain joins TRBV6-5 and TRBJ1-2; D is unclear. Germline V CDR1 and CDR2: MNHEY, SVGAGI. This CDR3 region has 14 residues. The ends were cut back, 6 bases at V and 2 bases at J, with 13 bases in the middle. Here the CDR3 DNA reads TGTGCCAGCAGGGCCCCAGGCACCAACTATGGCTACACCTTC. Translated: CASRAPGTNYGYTF.

The chain carries TRBV6-5 and TRBJ2-5; D remains ambiguous. There are 13 residues in the CDR3. From germline, CDR1 is MNHEY and CDR2 SVGAGI. The V end lost 4 bases, the J end lost 2 bases, and 8 bases lay between the germline ends. The CDR3 DNA follows: TGTGCCAGCAGTTCGCCAGGTCAAGAGACCCAGTACTTC. Its protein product is CASSSPGQETQYF.

This clonotype was counted between two and nine times. The CDR3 bases are TGTGCCAGTAGTGTCGGGGGGCCCTACAATGAGCAGTTCTTC. This gives the protein CASSVGGPYNEQFF. V is TRBV19 and J is TRBJ2-1; D might be TRBD2 (7 bases). Trimming left V 5 bases short and J 2 bases short, with 10 bases between. In germline, CDR1 is LNHDA, CDR2 SQIVND (reference sequence). The CDR3 length is 14 residues.

This chain uses TRBV5-4 with TRBJ2-1; D might be TRBD2 (7 bases). Trimming shortened V by 4 bases and J by 6 bases, and 17 bases separated the two germline ends. Germline lookup yields CDR1 SGHNT and CDR2 YYREEE (reference sequence). The CDR3 totals 15 residues. In DNA form, the CDR3 reads TGTGCCAGCAGCCCTGGAGGGGGGAGGGCCAATGAGCAGTTCTTC. This sequence encodes CASSPGGGRANEQFF.

This chain connects TRBV5-6 to TRBJ1-1; D unresolved. V gave up 0 bases and J gave up 3 bases, with 6 bases separating them. CDR1 and CDR2 (germline): SGHDT, YYEEEE. The CDR3 sequence is 13 residues long. CDR3 in DNA: TGTGCCAGCAGCTTGGGAGCCTACACTGAAGCTTTCTTT. Protein product: CASSLGAYTEAFF.

This chain connects TRBV12-3 or TRBV12-4 to TRBJ1-1; D uncertain. The length of the CDR3 is 13 residues. V lost 4 bases to trimming and J lost 6 bases, with 12 bases between them. The CDR3 coding sequence is TGTGCCAGCAGTTCCCGCCCCGATCCTGAAGCTTTCTTT. Translating gives CASSSRPDPEAFF.

The chain recombines TRBV30 with TRBJ2-1; D possibly matches TRBD1 or TRBD2 (5 bases each). Germline V lookup: CDR1 GTSNPN, CDR2 SVGIG (reference sequence). V lost 1 base and J 4 bases, leaving 14 bases between the germline ends. The CDR3 length is 15 residues. The CDR3 spells CAWSGFGAPYNEQFF. In DNA, the CDR3 is TGTGCCTGGAGTGGATTCGGGGCCCCATACAATGAGCAGTTCTTC.

The chain carries TRBV12-3 or TRBV12-4 and TRBJ1-1; D gene uncertain. The CDR3 length is 13 residues. The V gene lost 6 bases and the J gene lost 6 bases, with 14 bases spanning the gap. The CDR3 loop reads CASSPQPSPEAFF. CDR3 coding DNA: TGTGCCAGCAGCCCCCAACCGTCACCTGAAGCTTTCTTT.

This chain connects TRBV28 to TRBJ2-7; 8 bases are shared with TRBD1. V shed 5 bases and J 6 bases; nucleotides not matched to a gene: 6. CDR1 MDHEN and CDR2 SYDVKM come from the germline V gene. The CDR3 has 13 residues. The CDR3 spells CASSPRTGSEQYF. In DNA form, the CDR3 reads TGTGCCAGCAGTCCCCGGACAGGGTCCGAGCAGTACTTC.

The CDR3 nucleotides read TGTGCCAGCAGCCCAGGAGGGACAGGGCCCCTCGGGGAGACCCAGTACTTC. The encoded protein is CASSPGGTGPLGETQYF. The rearrangement links TRBV5-6 to TRBJ2-5, with 9 positions matching TRBD1. CDR1 is SGHDT, CDR2 YYEEEE, per germline. Trimming at V came to 4 bases and at J to 5 bases, leaving 15 bases not matched to a gene. The CDR3 covers 17 residues.

The V call is TRBV7-2, the J call TRBJ2-1; perhaps TRBD2 as D (6 bases). Looked up from germline, CDR1 is SGHTA and CDR2 is FQGNSA. The ends were cut back, 1 base at V and 3 bases at J, with 16 bases in the middle. The CDR3 loop spans 17 amino acids. The DNA of the CDR3 is TGTGCCAGCAGCTTAGTCGGGCGGGGCGTTGTCTACAATGAGCAGTTCTTC. It is translated as CASSLVGRGVVYNEQFF.

V gene TRBV28 combines with J gene TRBJ2-3; TRBD1 agrees at 8 bases. CDR1 MDHEN and CDR2 SYDVKM come from the germline V gene. The ends lost 2 bases at V and 5 bases at J; junction bases unmatched: 3. There are 14 residues in the CDR3. For the CDR3, the DNA is TGTGCCAGCAGTTTACGGGGGACAGGAGATACGCAGTATTTT. Translation gives CASSLRGTGDTQYF.

The rearrangement links TRBV5-1 to TRBJ2-1; 8 bases line up with TRBD2. Losses at the gene ends were 1 base for V and 3 bases for J; bases not matched to a gene: 12. This CDR3 is 18 amino acids long. Per germline, CDR1 SGHRS and CDR2 YFSETQ. The CDR3: CASSLNSPGGLFYNEQFF. The CDR3 DNA is TGCGCCAGCAGCTTGAATTCTCCGGGGGGGCTCTTCTACAATGAGCAGTTCTTC. Together with reference TRBV5-1 and TRBJ2-1, the CDR3 gives the full variable domain: KAGVTQTPRYLIKTRGQQVTLSCSPISGHRSVSWYQQTPGQGLQFLFEYFSETQRNKGNFPGRFSGRQFSNSRSEMNVSTLELGDSALYLCASSLNSPGGLFYNEQFFGPGTRLTVL.

This clonotype was seen only a few times. The chain links TRBV4-1 to TRBJ1-1, with 7 bases fitting TRBD1. Germline-derived CDR1 and CDR2 are MGHRA and YSYEKL. After removal of 8 bases from V and 6 bases from J, the junction contained 3 bases not matched to a gene. CDR3 length: 11 residues. The CDR3 here is CASRQGPEAFF. The CDR3 DNA follows: TGCGCCAGCCGACAGGGACCTGAAGCTTTCTTT.

This clonotype was detected only a few times. V and J are TRBV28 and TRBJ1-1; 8 bases are a match to TRBD1. Per germline, CDR1 MDHEN and CDR2 SYDVKM. The CDR3 extends over 14 amino acids. The V segment lost 2 bases and the J segment 5 bases; nucleotides outside the gene matches: 4. For the CDR3, the DNA is TGTGCCAGCAGTTTAGACACAGGGGGGACTGAAGCTTTCTTT. Its protein is CASSLDTGGTEAFF.

The chain employs TRBV20-1 and TRBJ2-1; 9 bases line up with TRBD2. J lost 0 bases, V lost 6 bases, and 6 bases had no gene match. Germline CDR1 reads DFQATT; CDR2 reads SNEGSKA (reference sequence). This CDR3 comprises 15 residues. The CDR3 reads CSARLADSSYNEQFF. The CDR3 DNA is TGCAGTGCGAGACTAGCGGATAGCTCCTACAATGAGCAGTTCTTC.

This clonotype appeared a single time. This chain links TRBV5-6 with TRBJ1-6, with D perhaps matching TRBD1 (6 bases). The CDR3 length is 17 residues. V was pared by 4 bases and J by 8 bases, with 22 bases between. Germline CDR1 reads SGHDT; CDR2 reads YYEEEE. The CDR3 is CASSHRRGLYFHSPLHF. In nucleotides, the CDR3 is TGTGCCAGCAGCCACCGGCGGGGGCTCTATTTTCATTCACCCCTCCACTTT.